Presented here are 11 T cell receptor beta chains from one specimen sequenced in a study of cytomegalovirus exposure and HLA in healthy donors. The PCR had 60 Vbeta and 13 Jbeta primers. The table came from immunoSEQ multiplex PCR; TCRdb's copy has only in-frame clones and leaves some out. The data show around 280,000 clones, over 85% seen once. Sequencing used PBMCs. Receptor source: a woman aged 18-29 years in good health and CMV-seronegative.

The rearrangement joins TRBV7-2 to TRBJ2-7; 11 bases align to TRBD2. V gave up 5 bases and J gave up 2 bases; unmatched junction bases: 5. Germline assignment: CDR1 SGHTA and CDR2 FQGNSA. The CDR3 length is 15 residues. The DNA for the CDR3 is TGTGCCAGCAGCCAAACTAGCGGGGGACCCTACGAGCAGTACTTC. It yields the protein CASSQTSGGPYEQYF.

The V and J genes are TRBV15 and TRBJ2-3; 9 nucleotides line up with TRBD1. The J segment lost 0 bases and the V segment lost 3 bases, leaving 4 bases of the junction unmatched. CDR1 and CDR2 from the germline V gene are LNHNV and YYDKDF (reference sequence). This CDR3 spans 16 amino acids. CDR3 region: CATSSTGTGSTDTQYF. In DNA, the CDR3 is TGTGCCACCAGCAGCACCGGGACAGGGAGCACAGATACGCAGTATTTT. Using reference TRBV15 and TRBJ2-3 for the parts outside the CDR3, the full variable domain is DAMVIQNPRYQVTQFGKPVTLSCSQTLNHNVMYWYQQKSSQAPKLLFHYYDKDFNNEADTPDNFQSRRPNTSFCFLDIRSPGLGDTAMYLCATSSTGTGSTDTQYFGPGTRLTVL.

The rearrangement uses TRBV30 and TRBJ1-2; D possibly corresponds to TRBD1 (5 bases). V lost 4 bases to trimming and J lost 4 bases, with 13 bases between them. Looked up from germline, CDR1 is GTSNPN and CDR2 is SVGIG (reference sequence). This CDR3 spans 13 amino acids. CDR3 region: CAWKGGGVYGYTF. CDR3 bases: TGTGCCTGGAAGGGCGGGGGAGTCTATGGCTACACCTTC.

This clone has a handful of counts. The rearrangement joins TRBV18 to TRBJ1-1; unclear D gene. Trimming removed 2 bases at V and 1 base at J, with 8 bases between. The CDR3 has 14 amino acids. The germline CDR1 and CDR2 sequences are KGHSH and LQKENI. The CDR3 sequence is CASSPTRENTEAFF. The CDR3 nucleotides read TGTGCCAGCTCACCAACTAGGGAGAACACTGAAGCTTTCTTT.

The chain employs TRBV2 and TRBJ2-1, with D maybe TRBD2 (5 bases). Looked up from germline, CDR1 is SNHLY and CDR2 is FYNNEI. The V and J ends lost 2 bases and 0 bases respectively, with 14 bases between them. The CDR3 covers 17 residues. CDR3 loop: CASSEFGRGSSYNEQFF. CDR3 nucleotide sequence: TGTGCCAGCAGTGAATTTGGACGGGGAAGCTCCTACAATGAGCAGTTCTTC.

The rearrangement uses TRBV29-1 and TRBJ1-4, with 10 bases matching TRBD1. The CDR3 has 16 amino acids. V lost 7 bases and J lost 7; bases outside the gene matches: 15. Germline CDR1 is SQVTM and CDR2 is ANQGSEA. CDR3 sequence: CSAETGGQPLGEKLFF. The CDR3, as DNA: TGCAGCGCCGAGACAGGGGGCCAGCCCTTGGGTGAAAAACTGTTTTTT.

The chain employs TRBV29-1 and TRBJ2-7; a weak D match, TRBD1 (5 bases). This CDR3 has 13 amino acids. Per germline, CDR1 SQVTM and CDR2 ANQGSEA. Trimming left V 4 bases short and J 11 bases short, with 21 bases between. This CDR3 is CSVGAGLSVKEYF. The CDR3 DNA follows: TGCAGCGTTGGGGCAGGGTTGTCGGTGAAGGAGTACTTC.

This chain links TRBV28 with TRBJ1-1; D is ambiguous. The CDR3 is 13 residues long. Trimming pared 2 bases from V and 8 bases from J, leaving 12 bases between. The germline V gene has CDR1 MDHEN and CDR2 SYDVKM. The CDR3 loop is CASSLTEVHEAFF. The DNA of the CDR3 is TGTGCCAGCAGTTTAACTGAGGTACACGAAGCTTTCTTT.

The chain couples TRBV29-1 to TRBJ1-4; TRBD1 is a possible D gene (6 bases). This CDR3 region has 12 residues. Trimming shortened V by 5 bases and J by 7 bases, and 11 bases separated the two germline ends. Germline V lookup: CDR1 SQVTM, CDR2 ANQGSEA. DNA for the CDR3: TGCAGCGTTACGAGGGGGGGTGAAAAACTGTTTTTT. It encodes CSVTRGGEKLFF.

The V call is TRBV6-5, the J call TRBJ1-1, with D possibly matching TRBD1 (6 bases). This CDR3 is 14 amino acids long. The V end was cut by 7 bases, the J end by 1 base, with 13 bases between. CDR1 is MNHEY, CDR2 SVGAGI, per germline. DNA of the CDR3: TGTGCCAGCACCAGGGCAGGGGCGAACACTGAAGCTTTCTTT. It yields the protein CASTRAGANTEAFF.

This chain links TRBV5-1 with TRBJ1-1; no reliable D call. CDR1 and CDR2 (germline): SGHRS, YFSETQ. The V end was cut by 0 bases, the J end by 0 bases, with 9 bases between. The CDR3 extends over 15 amino acids. The CDR3 nucleotides read TGCGCCAGCAGCTTGGACAGCCAAATGAACACTGAAGCTTTCTTT. It is translated as CASSLDSQMNTEAFF.